This passage covers 13 T cell receptor beta chains from one sample sequenced in a study of shared clonotypes between healthy human individuals. The protocol was immunoSEQ multiplex PCR, while the TCRdb copy is restricted to in-frame clones and leaves out a portion. The sample shows about a million clones, approximately 68% of them seen only once. Specimen: memory CD4+ T cells sorted from blood. Subset specified: CD45RA-negative fraction. The receptors were gathered from a man between 18 and 29 years old in good health.

The V and J genes are TRBV2 and TRBJ1-3; D unresolved. Looked up from germline, CDR1 is SNHLY and CDR2 is FYNNEI. This CDR3 comprises 14 residues. The V and J ends lost 7 bases and 0 bases respectively, with 10 bases between them. This chain's CDR3 is CASNPTASGNTIYF. In DNA, the CDR3 is TGTGCCAGCAATCCCACAGCCTCTGGAAACACCATATATTTT.

The genes are TRBV6-1 and TRBJ1-6, with D perhaps TRBD1 (5 bases). In germline, CDR1 is MNHNS, CDR2 SASEGT. This CDR3 is 14 amino acids long. V was shortened by 2 bases and J by 7 bases, with 9 bases between the two germline ends. The chain's CDR3 is CASSEWPGNSPLHF. The CDR3 DNA reads TGTGCCAGCAGTGAATGGCCAGGGAATTCACCCCTCCACTTT.

Regarding this clone: Distinct nucleotide sequences in the sample also encode this CDR3. The rearrangement uses TRBV5-1 and TRBJ2-2, with TRBD2 as a possible D gene (6 bases). This CDR3 is 15 amino acids long. The V and J ends lost 4 bases and 1 base respectively, with 11 bases between them. Per the germline V gene, CDR1 is SGHRS and CDR2 is YFSETQ. The CDR3 loop is CASSPRDLNTGELFF. As DNA, the CDR3 is TGCGCCAGCAGCCCCCGGGACTTGAACACCGGGGAGCTGTTTTTT. The full variable domain, in which reference TRBV5-1 and TRBJ2-2 provide the parts outside the CDR3, is KAGVTQTPRYLIKTRGQQVTLSCSPISGHRSVSWYQQTPGQGLQFLFEYFSETQRNKGNFPGRFSGRQFSNSRSEMNVSTLELGDSALYLCASSPRDLNTGELFFGEGSRLTVL.

The genes are TRBV9 and TRBJ1-5; D gene unclear. V was clipped by 0 bases and J by 5 bases, with 9 bases between them. The CDR3 extends over 14 amino acids. Per germline, CDR1 SGDLS and CDR2 YYNGEE. The CDR3 region has the DNA TGTGCCAGCAGCGTAGATTATCAGGATCAGCCCCAGCATTTT. It encodes CASSVDYQDQPQHF.

In its sample, this clone was seen once. V gene TRBV10-2 combines with J gene TRBJ2-7; a weak D match, TRBD2 (5 bases). The length of the CDR3 is 16 residues. V was shortened by 3 bases and J by 1 base, with 16 bases between the two germline ends. Germline V gene data show CDR1 as WSHSY and CDR2 as SAAADI. The CDR3 reads CASSESVAHSSYEQYF. In nucleotides, the CDR3 is TGCGCCAGCAGTGAATCAGTAGCGCACTCTTCCTACGAGCAGTACTTC.

The chain links TRBV5-6 to TRBJ1-3; weak D call: TRBD1 (6 bases). V was clipped by 1 base and J by 0 bases, with 8 bases between them. Germline CDR1 and CDR2: SGHDT and YYEEEE. The CDR3 runs 15 residues. The CDR3 spells CASSLSGVSGNTIYF. The CDR3 DNA sequence: TGTGCCAGCAGCTTGTCAGGGGTCTCTGGAAACACCATATATTTT.

The chain combines TRBV5-6 with TRBJ2-3, with 10 positions matching TRBD2. CDR1 and CDR2 from the germline V gene are SGHDT and YYEEEE. The CDR3 sequence is 16 residues long. Trimming at V came to 2 bases and at J to 6 bases, leaving 9 bases not matched to a gene. This chain's CDR3 is CASSFYSSGSGDTQYF. The CDR3 DNA follows: TGTGCCAGCAGCTTCTACTCTAGCGGGAGTGGCGATACGCAGTATTTT.

Only a few counts were recorded for this clone. In the same sample, other DNA sequences code for this CDR3. The J gene is TRBJ1-4, the V gene TRBV10-3; D is undetermined. Germline CDR1 reads ENHRY; CDR2 reads SYGVKD. Trimming left V 2 bases short and J 7 bases short, with 2 bases between. This CDR3 has 11 amino acids. CDR3 sequence (DNA): TGTGCCATCAGTGAGGGTGAAAAACTGTTTTTT. Amino acids: CAISEGEKLFF.

Here the CDR3 DNA reads TGTGCCATCAGTGAGTCGGGCGGGAATGGGGTGAACACTGAAGCTTTCTTT. This codes for CAISESGGNGVNTEAFF. This chain links TRBV10-3 with TRBJ1-1; D gene ambiguous. Germline CDR1 ENHRY, CDR2 SYGVKD. CDR3 length equals 17 residues. V dropped 0 bases and J dropped 0 bases, with 14 bases sitting between them.

In its sample, this clone was seen once. The V gene is TRBV6-1, the J gene TRBJ2-1, with 7 bases matching TRBD2. V lost 7 bases and J lost 1; bases outside the gene matches: 4. The CDR3 has 14 amino acids. Germline assignment: CDR1 MNHNS and CDR2 SASEGT. This CDR3 reads CASNRGDSYNEQFF. The CDR3 DNA reads as TGTGCCAGCAACCGGGGGGATTCCTACAATGAGCAGTTCTTC.

This clone was counted many times. This chain uses TRBV18 with TRBJ2-7; 8 bases are a match to TRBD1. CDR1 is KGHSH, CDR2 LQKENI, per germline. Trimming took 3 bases from V and 5 from J; bases not matched to a gene: 6. This CDR3 is 14 amino acids long. DNA of the CDR3: TGTGCCAGCTCACCCGGACAGGGTCAGGACGAGCAGTACTTC. Amino acid sequence: CASSPGQGQDEQYF.

CDR3 loop: CASSLSLAGYNNEQFF. The CDR3 DNA reads as TGCGCCAGCAGCTTGAGCCTAGCGGGATATAACAATGAGCAGTTCTTC. The chain recombines TRBV5-1 with TRBJ2-1; 9 bases agree with TRBD2. CDR1 SGHRS and CDR2 YFSETQ come from the germline V gene. V was pared by 1 base and J by 5 bases, with 7 bases of the junction left unmatched. This CDR3 contains 16 residues.

The chain combines TRBV2 with TRBJ1-5, with D perhaps matching TRBD1 (5 bases). Trimming pared 6 bases from V and 1 base from J, leaving 7 bases between. This CDR3 spans 13 amino acids. Germline CDR1 SNHLY, CDR2 FYNNEI. The CDR3 DNA is TGTGCCAGCAGCCCAGGGAGCAATCAGCCCCAGCATTTT. This gives the protein CASSPGSNQPQHF.